These 22 T cell receptor beta chains share one sample of origin, sequenced in a study of neurological immune-mediated disorders. TCRdb re-called the 5' RACE reads with MiXCR, one entry per CDR3 protein. The profile shows fewer than 75,000 distinct CDR3 sequences, 4.5% of them singletons. The material sequenced was PBMCs. Receptors originate from a young man with multiple sclerosis.

The chain recombines TRBV6-5 with TRBJ1-1; 7 bases match TRBD1. The length of the CDR3 is 14 residues. Germline V lookup: CDR1 MNHEY, CDR2 SVGAGI. V dropped 4 bases and J dropped 0; count of bases not matched to a gene: 2. CDR3 DNA sequence: TGTGCCAGCAGTTTCACAGGGGTGAACACTGAAGCTTTCTTT. Amino acid sequence: CASSFTGVNTEAFF.

This clonotype was found many times. The chain couples TRBV4-1 to TRBJ1-1, with 12 bases that match TRBD1. The CDR3 totals 17 residues. CDR1 and CDR2 (germline): MGHRA, YSYEKL. The junction had 8 bases not matched to a gene; V was cut back by 4 bases and J by 2 bases. The CDR3 bases are TGCGCCAGCAGCCTTTTCTCCGGGACAGGGGGCAACACTGAAGCTTTCTTT. This encodes CASSLFSGTGGNTEAFF.

In regard to this clonotype: A junction end diverges from the germline sequence, so it may reflect a read error. The J gene is TRBJ1-5, the V gene TRBV27, with D unclear. The CDR3 sequence is 14 residues long. Germline V gene lookup returns CDR1 MNHEY and CDR2 SMNVEV (reference sequence). CDR3: CASSLVWGDQPQNF. The CDR3 DNA sequence: TGTGCCAGCAGCCTAGTATGGGGAGATCAGCCCCAGAATTTT.

There are many counts of this clonotype. V usage is TRBV10-2 and J usage is TRBJ1-1; D gene unclear. Trimming stripped 8 bases from V and 4 bases from J, with 17 bases between. The length of the CDR3 is 14 residues. Germline values: CDR1 WSHSY, CDR2 SAAADI. The CDR3 loop reads CASSALSTITEAFF. In DNA, the CDR3 is TGCGCCAGCTCGGCGCTTTCTACAATCACTGAAGCTTTCTTT.

A remark on this clonotype: With a much larger clone just one base away, this may be a read error. This sequence joins TRBV10-1 and TRBJ2-4; maybe TRBD2 (5 bases). Trimming removed 10 bases from V and 8 bases from J, with 18 bases in between. Germline loops: CDR1 WNHNN, CDR2 SYGVQD (reference sequence). The CDR3 is 13 residues long. The CDR3 region has the DNA TGCGCCACCTCACCCTCGACGGAGGACATTCAGTACTTC. It encodes CATSPSTEDIQYF.

This clonotype appeared many times. J is TRBJ1-1 and V is TRBV5-6, with D possibly matching TRBD1 (5 bases). V was cut by 2 bases and J by 1 base, with 12 bases left in between. CDR1 and CDR2 from the germline V gene are SGHDT and YYEEEE. The CDR3 extends over 15 amino acids. CDR3 in DNA: TGTGCCAGCAGCTTTACCGGGACGGCGAACACTGAAGCTTTCTTT. Its protein product is CASSFTGTANTEAFF.

This clonotype was seen many times. This chain connects TRBV5-5 to TRBJ1-1, with D possibly matching TRBD1 (6 bases). The CDR3 spans 15 residues. CDR1 is SGHKS and CDR2 is YYEKEE in the germline V gene (reference sequence). V was shortened by 0 bases and J by 10 bases, with 19 bases between the two germline ends. CDR3: CASSLEGNGGHGAFF. CDR3 nucleotide sequence: TGTGCCAGCAGCTTGGAAGGGAACGGGGGGCATGGAGCTTTCTTT.

This clonotype has a count of ten or more. The gene calls are TRBV4-1 and TRBJ2-2; D remains ambiguous. The CDR3 length is 15 residues. Germline V CDR1 and CDR2: MGHRA, YSYEKL. Trimming took 0 bases from V and 6 from J, leaving 11 bases between them. This CDR3 reads CASSQEMAVAGELFF. The CDR3 DNA is TGCGCCAGCAGCCAAGAAATGGCGGTAGCCGGGGAGCTGTTTTTT.

This clonotype was found many times. In nucleotides, the CDR3 is TGTGCCAGCAGTTTAGCATCGGGACTAGCGGACCCCAATGAGCAGTTCTTC. It is translated as CASSLASGLADPNEQFF. The J gene is TRBJ2-1, the V gene TRBV12-3 or TRBV12-4; 11 bases are shared with TRBD2. The CDR3 sequence is 17 residues long. Germline trimming cut 0 bases from V and 6 bases from J; bases unmatched to any gene: 7.

The V call is TRBV4-1, the J call TRBJ1-3; D might be TRBD1 (5 bases). Trimming removed 7 bases from V and 6 bases from J, with 19 bases in between. CDR3 length equals 15 residues. Germline CDR1 and CDR2: MGHRA and YSYEKL. The CDR3 loop reads CASTGDSRALNTIYF. In DNA, the CDR3 is TGCGCCAGCACTGGGGACTCTCGGGCGTTAAACACCATATATTTT.

In its sample, this clonotype ranks as medium-sized. V and J are TRBV2 and TRBJ1-2; maybe TRBD1 (6 bases). Trimming shortened V by 3 bases and J by 0 bases, and 11 bases separated the two germline ends. Germline values: CDR1 SNHLY, CDR2 FYNNEI. CDR3 length: 15 residues. CDR3 amino acids: CASSDTGSPNYGYTF. The CDR3 nucleotides are TGTGCCAGCAGTGACACAGGGTCCCCTAACTATGGCTACACCTTC. Variable domain in full (rest from reference TRBV2 and TRBJ1-2): EPEVTQTPSHQVTQMGQEVILRCVPISNHLYFYWYRQILGQKVEFLVSFYNNEISEKSEIFDDQFSVERPDGSNFTLKIRSTKLEDSAMYFCASSDTGSPNYGYTFGSGTRLTVV.

The sample holds many counts of this clonotype. The genes are TRBV5-1 and TRBJ2-3; TRBD1 or TRBD2 may be the D gene (5 bases each). Trimming shortened V by 1 base and J by 4 bases, and 13 bases separated the two germline ends. The CDR3 spans 15 residues. The V gene's germline CDR1 is SGHRS and CDR2 YFSETQ. Here the CDR3 reads CASSLIGDGADTQYF. DNA for the CDR3: TGCGCCAGCAGCTTGATTGGGGACGGGGCAGATACGCAGTATTTT.

This clonotype was counted at least ten times. V usage is TRBV5-1 and J usage is TRBJ1-2; D call uncertain. The CDR3 is made up of 13 amino acids. V was pared by 0 bases and J by 12 bases, with 15 bases between. The germline gives CDR1 SGHRS, CDR2 YFSETQ. CDR3 region: CASSLGAAPPNTF. The CDR3 region has the DNA TGCGCCAGCAGCTTGGGTGCAGCGCCTCCAAACACCTTC.

To note about this clonotype: A read error is possible here, since a much larger clone lies one base away. The J gene is TRBJ1-2, the V gene TRBV6-6; D is uncertain. Between the trimmed V and J ends, which lost 8 bases and 5 bases, there was a span of 9 bases. The CDR3 contains 11 residues. Germline lookup yields CDR1 MNHNY and CDR2 SVGAGI (reference sequence). The chain's CDR3 is CASRPEYGYTF. The CDR3 coding sequence is TGTGCCAGCCGCCCCGAGTATGGCTACACCTTC.

This clonotype was recorded at least ten times. The V call is TRBV15, the J call TRBJ2-3, with D tentatively TRBD2 (6 bases). The germline gives CDR1 LNHNV, CDR2 YYDKDF (reference sequence). Trimming cost V 5 bases and J 1 base, with 16 bases left between them. The CDR3 has 16 amino acids. The CDR3 is CATSPPAGSGTDTQYF. The CDR3 nucleotides are TGTGCCACCAGCCCCCCCGCGGGGTCGGGCACAGATACGCAGTATTTT.

The chain combines TRBV7-6 with TRBJ1-3; TRBD1 is a possible D gene (6 bases). The CDR3 has 15 residues. Germline V gene lookup returns CDR1 SGHVS and CDR2 FNYEAQ. V lost 5 bases and J lost 0, with 11 bases in between. The CDR3 region has the DNA TGTGCCAGCAGCCGGACAGTTGCCTCTGGAAACACCATATATTTT. Amino acids: CASSRTVASGNTIYF.

This clonotype has ten or more counts. The rearrangement joins TRBV5-1 to TRBJ1-6, with 8 bases that match TRBD1. Trimming took 3 bases from V and 5 from J; bases not matched to a gene: 4. Germline assignment: CDR1 SGHRS and CDR2 YFSETQ. The CDR3 contains 15 residues. For the CDR3, the DNA is TGCGCCAGCAGCTCGGACAGGGTTCATAATTCACCCCTCCACTTT. The encoded protein is CASSSDRVHNSPLHF.

This clonotype was picked up many times. The V call is TRBV7-9, the J call TRBJ2-3; TRBD2 might be the D (6 bases). The V and J ends lost 1 base and 6 bases respectively, with 11 bases between them. Per germline, CDR1 SEHNR and CDR2 FQNEAQ (reference sequence). This CDR3 has 14 amino acids. The DNA of the CDR3 is TGTGCCAGCAGCTTAGACGGGGGAGGTGATACGCAGTATTTT. This codes for CASSLDGGGDTQYF.

This clonotype appeared many times. The chain uses TRBV5-6 and TRBJ1-1; D not certain. Between the trimmed V and J ends, which lost 2 bases and 11 bases, there was a span of 16 bases. The V gene's germline CDR1 is SGHDT and CDR2 YYEEEE. The CDR3 extends over 13 amino acids. The CDR3 sequence is CASSFTQTAGAFF. CDR3 nucleotide sequence: TGTGCCAGCAGCTTCACACAGACGGCGGGCGCTTTCTTT.

This clonotype occurred many times. The CDR3 sequence: CASRPDIATNEKLFF. DNA of the CDR3: TGTGCCAGCAGGCCCGACATTGCAACTAATGAAAAACTGTTTTTT. The V call is TRBV7-9, the J call TRBJ1-4; D unclear. Germline CDR1 SEHNR, CDR2 FQNEAQ (reference sequence). This CDR3 has 15 amino acids. Trimming left V 6 bases short and J 0 bases short, with 11 bases between.

This clonotype has ten or more counts. Compared with germline, one end of the junction differs, possibly owing to a read error. The V and J genes are TRBV3-1 and TRBJ1-5; D gene unclear. Per germline, CDR1 LGHDT and CDR2 YNNKEL (reference sequence). The CDR3 consists of 14 residues. The CDR3 region is CASSPRTGNQPQNF. As DNA, the CDR3 is TGTGCCAGCAGCCCCCGGACGGGCAATCAGCCCCAGAATTTT. The full variable domain, completed using reference TRBV3-1 and TRBJ1-5, is DTAVSQTPKYLVTQMGNDKSIKCEQNLGHDTMYWYKQDSKKFLKIMFSYNNKELIINETVPNRFSPKSPDKAHLNLHINSLELGDSAVYFCASSPRTGNQPQNFGDGTRLSIL.

The rearrangement uses TRBV7-9 and TRBJ1-2; TRBD1 might be the D (5 bases). CDR1 SEHNR and CDR2 FQNEAQ come from the germline V gene (reference sequence). V dropped 6 bases and J dropped 3 bases, with 17 bases sitting between them. This CDR3 contains 15 residues. CDR3 sequence reads: CASSPDSLPYYGYTF. In DNA form, the CDR3 reads TGTGCCAGCAGTCCCGACAGTCTTCCGTACTATGGCTACACCTTC.